The next 22 T cell receptor beta chains were all read from a single sample in a study of blood T cell repertoires in COVID-19. Measured with immunoSEQ multiplex PCR; TCRdb has only the in-frame clones, and not every one. The sample carries some 280,000 clones, 89% recorded once. Sequences were obtained from peripheral blood. The receptor set was obtained from a woman aged 40 to 55 who had recovered from COVID-19.

This clone was detected only a few times. The chain recombines TRBV3-1 (or the pseudogene TRBV3-2) with TRBJ1-6; D not resolved. CDR1 and CDR2 from the germline V gene are LGHDT and YNNKEL (reference sequence). Trimming took off 4 bases at V and 6 bases at J, with 4 bases between the two ends. This CDR3 region has 12 residues. The CDR3 DNA reads TGTGCCAGCAGCCGTCTTAATTCACCCCTCCACTTT. As protein: CASSRLNSPLHF.

This clone was detected only once. The CDR3 bases are TGTGCCAGCTCACCCCTGGGGGGCTACGAGCAGTACTTC. It translates to CASSPLGGYEQYF. The chain carries TRBV18 and TRBJ2-7, with D perhaps TRBD2 (6 bases). With 3 bases removed from V and 3 bases from J, the gap between germline ends came to 9 bases. The CDR3 contains 13 residues. Germline CDR1 reads KGHSH; CDR2 reads LQKENI.

V usage is TRBV27 and J usage is TRBJ2-1; 9 bases are shared with TRBD2. The germline gives CDR1 MNHEY, CDR2 SMNVEV (reference sequence). CDR3 length equals 16 residues. V was pared by 5 bases and J by 2 bases, with 7 bases of the junction left unmatched. Here the CDR3 DNA reads TGTGCCAGCAGTCCACAGACTAGCGGTACCTACAATGAGCAGTTCTTC. This translates into CASSPQTSGTYNEQFF.

This clone was counted a single time. The genes are TRBV28 and TRBJ2-7, with D possibly matching TRBD2 (5 bases). The germline V gene encodes CDR1 MDHEN and CDR2 SYDVKM. The CDR3 spans 13 residues. Trimming pared 5 bases from V and 3 bases from J, leaving 11 bases between. CDR3 DNA: TGTGCCAGCAGTCCGGGGTTTAACTACGAGCAGTACTTC. It yields the protein CASSPGFNYEQYF.

The rearrangement uses TRBV24-1 and TRBJ2-2; 10 bases map to TRBD1. Germline assignment: CDR1 KGHDR and CDR2 SFDVKD. The length of the CDR3 is 16 residues. The J segment lost 6 bases and the V segment lost 1 base, leaving 4 bases of the junction unmatched. The CDR3: CATSDLGGTGAGELFF. The CDR3 coding sequence is TGTGCCACCAGTGATTTAGGCGGGACAGGGGCCGGGGAGCTGTTTTTT.

This clone was counted only a few times. This chain uses TRBV9 with TRBJ2-3; 12 bases align to TRBD1. Germline trimming cut 3 bases from V and 5 bases from J; bases unmatched to any gene: 7. The V gene's germline CDR1 is SGDLS and CDR2 YYNGEE. This CDR3 has 16 amino acids. CDR3 bases: TGTGCCAGCAGCGCAACGGGACAGGGGGCTATAGATACGCAGTATTTT. As protein: CASSATGQGAIDTQYF.

The chain carries TRBV4-1 and TRBJ2-1; tentatively, D is TRBD2 (6 bases). Trimming took off 0 bases at V and 9 bases at J, with 12 bases between the two ends. The V gene's germline CDR1 is MGHRA and CDR2 YSYEKL. CDR3 length: 14 amino acids. CDR3 amino acids: CASSQDPGVREQFF. In nucleotides, the CDR3 is TGCGCCAGCAGCCAAGATCCGGGAGTACGTGAGCAGTTCTTC.

This chain uses TRBV21-1 with TRBJ2-7; TRBD2 was called by the table and not checked on the DNA. TRBV21-1 is termed a pseudogene. The CDR3 length is 17 residues. The CDR3 DNA follows: TGTGCCAGCAGCCCGGGACTAGCGGGAGGGAGCTCCTACGAGCAGTACTTC. This translates into CASSPGLAGGSSYEQYF.

This chain links TRBV10-1 with TRBJ2-7; no clear D. The CDR3 is made up of 11 amino acids. CDR1 and CDR2 from the germline V gene are WNHNN and SYGVQD (reference sequence). V shed 6 bases and J shed 3 bases, with 6 bases lying between them. CDR3 amino acids: CASRLNYEQYF. Written as DNA, the CDR3 is TGCGCCAGCAGACTTAACTACGAGCAGTACTTC.

The CDR3 is CASSVGDNQETQYF. The CDR3 coding sequence is TGTGCCAGCAGCGTAGGGGACAATCAAGAGACCCAGTACTTC. The chain recombines TRBV9 with TRBJ2-5; tentative D call: TRBD1 (6 bases). This CDR3 is 14 amino acids long. V gave up 0 bases and J gave up 2 bases, with 8 bases separating them. CDR1 SGDLS and CDR2 YYNGEE come from the germline V gene. The variable domain in full, completed from reference TRBV9 and TRBJ2-5, reads DSGVTQTPKHLITATGQRVTLRCSPRSGDLSVYWYQQSLDQGLQFLIQYYNGEERAKGNILERFSAQQFPDLHSELNLSSLELGDSALYFCASSVGDNQETQYFGPGTRLLVL.

The V gene is TRBV6-6, the J gene TRBJ2-5; D is possibly TRBD2 (6 bases). This CDR3 comprises 14 residues. Germline CDR1 reads MNHNY; CDR2 reads SVGAGI (reference sequence). V gave up 0 bases and J gave up 2 bases, with 7 bases separating them. The CDR3, as DNA: TGTGCCAGCAGTTACTCGGGGGGACAAGAGACCCAGTACTTC. It codes for CASSYSGGQETQYF.

The rearrangement joins TRBV20-1 to TRBJ2-1; D gene uncertain. Germline values: CDR1 DFQATT, CDR2 SNEGSKA (reference sequence). Trimming left V 3 bases short and J 8 bases short, with 14 bases between. This CDR3 is 13 amino acids long. The CDR3 nucleotides are TGCAGTGCTAGTGTAGCCGCCACGGATGAGCAGTTCTTC. It yields the protein CSASVAATDEQFF.

A note on this clone: Other DNA sequences from this sample encode an identical CDR3 as well. J is TRBJ2-7 and V is TRBV19; D is perhaps TRBD2 (5 bases). The CDR3 contains 14 residues. Per the germline V gene, CDR1 is LNHDA and CDR2 is SQIVND (reference sequence). The germline V and J ends were trimmed by 1 base and 0 bases, with 7 bases remaining between them. CDR3 sequence (DNA): TGTGCCAGTAGTATAGGTACTAGCTCCTACGAGCAGTACTTC. Translating gives CASSIGTSSYEQYF. Full variable domain (rest looked up from reference TRBV19 and TRBJ2-7): DGGITQSPKYLFRKEGQNVTLSCEQNLNHDAMYWYRQDPGQGLRLIYYSQIVNDFQKGDIAEGYSVSREKKESFPLTVTSAQKNPTAFYLCASSIGTSSYEQYFGPGTRLTVT.

The chain joins TRBV5-8 to TRBJ1-2, with D unclear. Trimming cost V 2 bases and J 8 bases, with 13 bases left between them. The germline V gene has CDR1 SGHTS and CDR2 YDEGEE. The length of the CDR3 is 13 residues. CDR3: CASSFPFREGYTF. In DNA form, the CDR3 reads TGTGCCAGCAGCTTCCCGTTTAGAGAAGGCTACACCTTC.

In its sample, this clone was seen once. The rearrangement links TRBV24-1 to TRBJ2-1; TRBD2 aligns across 14 bases. Trimming cost V 4 bases and J 5 bases; bases outside gene matches: 9. CDR1 is KGHDR and CDR2 is SFDVKD in the germline V gene. This CDR3 has 18 amino acids. In DNA, the CDR3 is TGTGCCACCAGTGAGGGACTAGCGGGAGAGAACTTTCACAATGAGCAGTTCTTC. Its protein product is CATSEGLAGENFHNEQFF.

The genes are TRBV5-4 and TRBJ2-3, with TRBD2 matching 10 bases. V dropped 1 base and J dropped 2; count of bases not matched to a gene: 4. This CDR3 spans 16 amino acids. CDR1 is SGHNT and CDR2 is YYREEE in the germline V gene (reference sequence). CDR3 amino acids: CASSLRLAGDTDTQYF. DNA of the CDR3: TGTGCCAGCAGCTTGAGGCTAGCGGGAGACACAGATACGCAGTATTTT.

V gene TRBV5-6 combines with J gene TRBJ1-1; D is ambiguous. The CDR3 sequence is 16 residues long. V was trimmed by 5 bases and J by 0 bases, leaving 17 bases between them. Germline lookup yields CDR1 SGHDT and CDR2 YYEEEE. CDR3 sequence (DNA): TGTGCCAGCAGTTCTATCCGCGGGGAAATGAACACTGAAGCTTTCTTT. It encodes CASSSIRGEMNTEAFF.

The chain has TRBV23-1 and TRBJ2-4; 8 positions agree with TRBD1. TRBV23-1 is reported as an ORF; its role is uncertain. J was trimmed by 0 bases and V by 7 bases; bases with no gene match: 17. The CDR3 consists of 19 residues. The CDR3 region is CASNGGQGATPLAKNIQYF. The CDR3 DNA reads as TGCGCCAGCAACGGGGGCCAGGGGGCCACACCTCTAGCCAAAAACATTCAGTACTTC.

CDR3 bases: TGCGCCAGCAGCCTCGGGACAGGGTCTACCTACGAGCAGTACTTC. Protein sequence: CASSLGTGSTYEQYF. The gene calls are TRBV4-1 and TRBJ2-7; 9 bases map to TRBD1. The CDR3 spans 15 residues. Germline trimming cut 4 bases from V and 2 bases from J; bases unmatched to any gene: 6. In germline, CDR1 is MGHRA, CDR2 YSYEKL.

This clone was observed a single time. The chain links TRBV30 to TRBJ1-1; possible D gene TRBD1, 6 bases. The CDR3 sequence is 12 residues long. From germline, CDR1 is GTSNPN and CDR2 SVGIG (reference sequence). Trimming stripped 4 bases from V and 4 bases from J, with 10 bases between. The CDR3 loop is CAWKQGTTEAFF. The CDR3 coding sequence is TGTGCCTGGAAACAGGGAACCACTGAAGCTTTCTTT.

This clone has a single count. V gene TRBV6-5 combines with J gene TRBJ2-7, with TRBD1 matching 9 bases. The J segment lost 2 bases and the V segment lost 8 bases, leaving 4 bases of the junction unmatched. CDR3 length: 13 amino acids. Germline-derived CDR1 and CDR2 are MNHEY and SVGAGI. In DNA, the CDR3 is TGTGCCAGCCGGGGACAGGGAACCTACGAGCAGTACTTC. Translating it yields CASRGQGTYEQYF.

The chain employs TRBV5-5 and TRBJ2-3, with 7 bases matching TRBD2. There are 16 residues in the CDR3. Per the germline V gene, CDR1 is SGHKS and CDR2 is YYEKEE (reference sequence). The ends lost 1 base at V and 4 bases at J; junction bases unmatched: 9. The CDR3 sequence is CASSLSSGGSPDTQYF. The DNA for the CDR3 is TGTGCCAGCAGCTTGTCTAGCGGCGGGAGCCCAGATACGCAGTATTTT.